A selection of T cell receptor beta chains follows, all from one sample in a study of human T cells and chemical hapten exposure. TCRdb ran MiXCR on the RACE reads and lists one entry per CDR3 protein. Of roughly 92,000 distinct CDR3 sequences in the sample, about an eighth are singletons; the top ten hold approximately 3.4%. Material: whole blood, obtained in connection with sensitization to the hapten diphenylcyclopropenone (DPC). These receptor sequences come from a woman aged 35 to 49 with alopecia areata. Some clones in this sample may be carry-over from other donors' samples. Both conserved end residues are part of each CDR3. The D gene is left open where the match is weak. Rows give clone size only sometimes, using once, few, many, or a class for an expanded clone.

d_call,v_call,cdr3_length,j_call,clone_size,cdr3_aa,cdr3_nt
TRBD1,TRBV4-1,17,TRBJ1-1,many,CASSQEWLGTGRTEAFF,TGCGCCAGCAGCCAAGAATGGCTTGGGACAGGTCGCACTGAAGCTTTCTTT
NA,TRBV6-5,15,TRBJ1-6,NA,CASSFRQASASPLHF,TGTGCCAGCAGTTTTCGACAGGCGTCGGCTTCACCCCTCCACTTT
TRBD1,TRBV7-2,17,TRBJ1-3,few,CASSFAPGQALGNTIYF,TGTGCCAGCAGCTTCGCCCCGGGACAGGCCTTGGGAAACACCATATATTTT
NA,TRBV11-3,16,TRBJ2-1,many,CASSLARGAPYNEQFF,TGTGCCAGCAGCTTAGCCAGGGGCGCGCCCTACAATGAGCAGTTCTTC
NA,TRBV20-1,15,TRBJ1-5,many,CSAREKQGWGQPQHF,TGCAGTGCTAGAGAAAAACAGGGATGGGGCCAGCCCCAGCATTTT
TRBD1,TRBV24-1,12,TRBJ2-7,many,CATSGQGAEQYF,TGTGCCACCAGTGGACAGGGTGCCGAGCAGTACTTC
TRBD2,TRBV7-2,19,TRBJ2-2,few,CASSSGWTSGRSNTGELFF,TGTGCCAGCAGCTCGGGTTGGACTAGCGGGAGGTCGAACACCGGGGAGCTGTTTTTT
TRBD2,TRBV6-2/TRBV6-3,17,TRBJ2-1,many,CASSRLYRTSGYNEQFF,TGTGCCAGCAGTCGCCTATACCGGACTAGCGGATACAATGAGCAGTTCTTC
NA,TRBV7-9,13,TRBJ2-7,NA,CASNPPSSYEQYF,TGTGCCAGCAACCCCCCAAGCTCCTACGAGCAGTACTTC
TRBD1,TRBV7-2,17,TRBJ2-3,many,CASSVYRGSKAADTQYF,TGTGCCAGCAGCGTCTACAGGGGGTCGAAAGCCGCAGATACGCAGTATTTT
NA,TRBV15,17,TRBJ1-2,many,CATSRDLSGRVDYGYTF,TGTGCCACCAGCAGAGATCTAAGCGGGCGAGTCGACTATGGCTACACCTTC
NA,TRBV30,14,TRBJ1-4,NA,CAWSVPGIGEKLFF,TGTGCCTGGAGTGTACCGGGGATAGGTGAAAAACTGTTTTTT
NA,TRBV18,14,TRBJ1-1,few,CASSPSLSYTEAFF,TGTGCCAGCTCACCCAGCCTCTCTTACACTGAAGCTTTCTTT
NA,TRBV20-1,14,TRBJ1-1,NA,CSASKPGARSEAFF,TGCAGTGCTAGCAAGCCGGGGGCACGGAGTGAAGCTTTCTTT
NA,TRBV2,13,TRBJ2-7,many,CASSPGLGYEQYF,TGTGCCAGCAGCCCAGGGCTTGGCTACGAGCAGTACTTC
NA,TRBV7-9,13,TRBJ1-1,few,CASSFTRQTEAFF,TGTGCCAGCAGCTTCACGAGACAGACTGAAGCTTTCTTT
NA,TRBV11-2,17,TRBJ2-3,many,CATSRSSVASQDGTQYF,TGTGCCACCTCCCGGTCGAGCGTAGCAAGTCAGGATGGTACGCAGTATTTT